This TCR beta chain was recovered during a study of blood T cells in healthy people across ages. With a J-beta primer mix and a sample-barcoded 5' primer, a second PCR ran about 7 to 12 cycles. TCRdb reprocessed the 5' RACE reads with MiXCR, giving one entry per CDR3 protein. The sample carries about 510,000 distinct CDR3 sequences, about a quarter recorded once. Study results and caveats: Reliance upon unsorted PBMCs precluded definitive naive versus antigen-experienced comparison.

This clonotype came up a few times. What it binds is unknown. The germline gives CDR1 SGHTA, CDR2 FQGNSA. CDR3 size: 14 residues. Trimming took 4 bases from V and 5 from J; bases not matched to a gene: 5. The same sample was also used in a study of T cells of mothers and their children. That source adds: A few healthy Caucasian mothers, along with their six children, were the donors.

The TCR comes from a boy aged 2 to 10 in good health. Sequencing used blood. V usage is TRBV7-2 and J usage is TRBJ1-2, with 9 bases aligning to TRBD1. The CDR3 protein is CASSSGQGMYGYTF. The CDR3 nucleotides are TGTGCCAGCAGCTCCGGACAGGGGATGTATGGCTACACCTTC.